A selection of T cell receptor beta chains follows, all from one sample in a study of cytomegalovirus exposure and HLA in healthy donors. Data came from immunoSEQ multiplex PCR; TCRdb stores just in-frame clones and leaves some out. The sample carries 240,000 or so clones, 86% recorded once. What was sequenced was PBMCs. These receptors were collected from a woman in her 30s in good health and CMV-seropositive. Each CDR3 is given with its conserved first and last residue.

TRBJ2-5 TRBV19 CASSIGPQGAETQYF
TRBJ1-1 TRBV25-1 CASSGRTGLVNTEAFF
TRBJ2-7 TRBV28 CASSYSGTGLYEQYF
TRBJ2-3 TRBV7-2 CASSLEGRGTQYF
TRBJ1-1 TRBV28 CASSPLWRLDRGANTEAFF
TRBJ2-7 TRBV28 CASSFFWASGMFLYEQYF
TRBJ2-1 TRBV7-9 CGTVTINEQFF
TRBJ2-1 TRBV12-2 CASRQEFRDNEQFF
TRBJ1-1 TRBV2 CASSAQVGAEAFF
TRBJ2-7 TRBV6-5 CASNTPGQGSYEQYF
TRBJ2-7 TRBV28 CASSLRAAVTSGSFYEQYF
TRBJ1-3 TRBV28 CATRVDSGNTIYF
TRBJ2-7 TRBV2 CASRGQGLLRPYF
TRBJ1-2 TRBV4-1 CASSQVQGFVDGYTF
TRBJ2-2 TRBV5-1 CASFLAVGTGELFF
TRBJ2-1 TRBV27 CASSLLTSGLYNEQFF
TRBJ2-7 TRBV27 CASSFSDFYSVYEQYF
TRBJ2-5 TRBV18 CASSPSLYQETQYF
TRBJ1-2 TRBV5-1 CASSLGDRDYGYTF
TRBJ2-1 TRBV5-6 CASSWIGLAGSNEQFF
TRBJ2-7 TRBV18 CASSPGTGANEQYF
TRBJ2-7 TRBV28 CASSSPRGLAVSYEQYF
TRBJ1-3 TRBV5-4 CASSSDSFPGNTIYF
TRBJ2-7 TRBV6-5 CASSKTSTTYEQYF
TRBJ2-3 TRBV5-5 CASSLVQRRTDTQYF
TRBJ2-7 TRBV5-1 CASSLTRLAGGGGEQYF
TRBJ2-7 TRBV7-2 CASSIRLLGGPYF
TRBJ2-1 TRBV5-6 CASSPSGDNEQFF
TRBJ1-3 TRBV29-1 CSVVFGGGNTIYF
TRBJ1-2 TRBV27 CASSLIGTGGGSYGYTF
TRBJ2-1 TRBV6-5 CASSSRTSGDYNEQFF
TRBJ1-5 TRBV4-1 CASSQGQGVGNQPQHF
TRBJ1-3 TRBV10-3 CAISESVPLSTIYF
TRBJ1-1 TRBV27 CASSLWAGNTEAFF
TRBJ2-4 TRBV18 CASSPPSKNIQYF
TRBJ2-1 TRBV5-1 CASSLAGGLNEQFF
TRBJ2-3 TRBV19 CATQREVTQYF
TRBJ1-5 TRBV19 CASSIDISGGQPQHF
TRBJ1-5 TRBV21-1 CASSRTGGQPQHF
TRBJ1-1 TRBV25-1 CASSEGRLQAFF
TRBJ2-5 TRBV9 CASSLTSMETQYF
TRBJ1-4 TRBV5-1 CASSLTGGSEKLFF
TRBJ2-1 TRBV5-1 CASSGGGSYNEQFF
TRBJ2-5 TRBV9 CASSVDGTGEETQYF
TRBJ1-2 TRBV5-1 CASSFQGVRLGGYTF
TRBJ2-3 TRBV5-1 CAASTAGGPTDTQYF
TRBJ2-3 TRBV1 CTSSQELAGVGNTQYF
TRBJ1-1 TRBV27 CASSLSGTGGSVAFF
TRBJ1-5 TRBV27 CASSPRGGLSSGLSNQPQHF
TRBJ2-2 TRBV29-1 CSVESAGELFF
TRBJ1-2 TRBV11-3 CASSLDTVYGYTF
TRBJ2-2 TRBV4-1 CASSQAPSGLNTGELFF
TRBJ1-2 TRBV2 CASIPRGKTGYGYTF
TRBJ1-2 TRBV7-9 CASSFTGGASTANYGYTF
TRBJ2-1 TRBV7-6 CASSKGQTSSYNEQFF
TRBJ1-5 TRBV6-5 CASRQGVNQPQHF
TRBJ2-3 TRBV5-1 CASSNVDGNTDTQYF